This T cell receptor beta chain was profiled in a study of CD8+ T cells in alopecia areata. About the study: Tofacitinib treatment spanned 6 to 18 months, with 6 months off drug afterward.

Study-wide points: Elevated clonality characterized lesional scalp relative to normal scalp, particularly in alopecia totalis/universalis.

RNA, once extracted, was reverse transcribed into cDNA for use as the sequencing template. Some clones are missing from TCRdb's copy, which holds only in-frame ones; the method was immunoSEQ multiplex PCR. The sample lists more than 200,000 clones; over 60% were seen once. Comment on this clone: Its antigen is still unknown.

Between the trimmed V and J ends, which lost 4 bases and 6 bases, there was a span of 15 bases. The CDR3 length is 14 residues. In germline, CDR1 is SGDLS, CDR2 YYNGEE. Treatment specified: oral pan-JAK inhibitor, 5-10 mg twice daily. Peripheral blood and lesional scalp punch biopsies were taken from alopecia areata patients. The chain joins TRBV9 to TRBJ2-3; D perhaps matches TRBD2 (5 bases). Here the sequenced sample was CD4+ T cells sorted from blood, taken at week 4, from a patient treated with tofacitinib. This clonotype was sampled from a human donor with alopecia areata. The CDR3 region has the DNA TGTGCCAGCAGCTCCCGGGAACCATGGGATACGCAGTATTTT. It yields the protein CASSSREPWDTQYF. Full variable domain (remainder filled in from reference TRBV9 and TRBJ2-3): DSGVTQTPKHLITATGQRVTLRCSPRSGDLSVYWYQQSLDQGLQFLIQYYNGEERAKGNILERFSAQQFPDLHSELNLSSLELGDSALYFCASSSREPWDTQYFGPGTRLTVL.